This T cell receptor (beta chain) is drawn from a study of T cell responses to AZD1222 COVID-19 vaccine. General study points: All repertoire sampling was performed exclusively after the peak T cell response.

This CDR3 has 16 residues. J lost 1 base, V lost 1 base, and 6 bases had no gene match. CDR1 and CDR2 (germline): SGHTA, FQGNSA. Sequencing used immunoSEQ multiplex PCR; TCRdb keeps in-frame clones, though not all of them. Seen here are 120,000 to 150,000 clones, 70% to 90% observed once, and the top ten hold about 5%. Points on this clone: Its antigen is not known.

This sequence was found in an adult in good health. Sequenced here: peripheral blood, sampled on day 0 of AZD1222 vaccination. V usage is TRBV7-2 and J usage is TRBJ2-5; 7 bases map to TRBD2. CDR3 DNA: TGTGCCAGCAGCTTAGGGGGCCTAGCGGCCCAAGAGACCCAGTACTTC. It specifies CASSLGGLAAQETQYF.